The 27 T cell receptor beta chains listed next were all sequenced from one sample in a study of shared clonotypes between healthy human individuals. Selected positively for CCR7 and CD45RO-negative, naive CD8 cells excluded terminally differentiated effector memory CD45RA+ cells. Profiled with immunoSEQ multiplex PCR; TCRdb holds only in-frame clones, not every one. This table has fewer than 850,000 clones, 96% appearing once. The sample taken for sequencing was naive CD8+ T cells sorted from blood. The receptors stem from a man aged 30 to 45 in good health.

This chain joins TRBV7-9 and TRBJ2-2, with D possibly being TRBD1 (5 bases). Trimming shortened V by 2 bases and J by 2 bases, and 15 bases separated the two germline ends. Germline lookup yields CDR1 SEHNR and CDR2 FQNEAQ (reference sequence). The CDR3 is 17 amino acids. CDR3 in amino acids: CASSLPFQGPNTGELFF. The CDR3 nucleotides are TGTGCCAGCAGCTTACCTTTTCAGGGTCCCAACACCGGGGAGCTGTTTTTT.

This chain connects TRBV27 to TRBJ2-7, with 11 bases lining up with TRBD2. After removal of 1 base from V and 5 bases from J, the junction contained 4 bases not matched to a gene. Per germline, CDR1 MNHEY and CDR2 SMNVEV (reference sequence). The CDR3 is made up of 15 amino acids. The CDR3 nucleotides are TGTGCCAGCAGTTTATTTACTAGCGGGAGCAACGAGCAGTACTTC. It specifies CASSLFTSGSNEQYF.

The CDR3 region has the DNA TGTGCCAGTACCATAGGAGGAAATGAGCAGTTCTTC. Protein product: CASTIGGNEQFF. The genes are TRBV19 and TRBJ2-1; tentative D call: TRBD2 (5 bases). The CDR3 has 12 amino acids. Trimming removed 7 bases from V and 7 bases from J, with 11 bases in between. Germline V gene data show CDR1 as LNHDA and CDR2 as SQIVND (reference sequence).

The chain uses TRBV27 and TRBJ2-1, with D possibly matching TRBD1 (6 bases). This CDR3 spans 12 amino acids. Trimming stripped 5 bases from V and 11 bases from J, with 13 bases between. Germline CDR1 MNHEY, CDR2 SMNVEV (reference sequence). The CDR3 DNA reads as TGTGCCAGCAGTCCCGACAGGTACAAGCAGTTCTTC. This sequence encodes CASSPDRYKQFF.

The CDR3 DNA follows: TGTGCCAGCAGTTATGCGGGGGGCAGCTATGGCTACACCTTC. Amino acid sequence: CASSYAGGSYGYTF. The V call is TRBV6-5, the J call TRBJ1-2; D might be TRBD1 (6 bases). Looked up from germline, CDR1 is MNHEY and CDR2 is SVGAGI. The CDR3 loop spans 14 amino acids. Deletions cut 3 bases from V and 4 bases from J, with 12 bases between.

V and J are TRBV5-6 and TRBJ2-7, with 7 bases matching TRBD1. This CDR3 spans 13 amino acids. V trimming: 4 bases; J trimming: 4 bases; junction bases outside the gene matches: 5. Per the germline V gene, CDR1 is SGHDT and CDR2 is YYEEEE. The CDR3 DNA sequence: TGTGCCAGCAGCCTCGGGACAGTTTACGAGCAGTACTTC. This encodes CASSLGTVYEQYF.

The chain carries TRBV15 and TRBJ1-1, with D perhaps matching TRBD1 (6 bases). Per the germline V gene, CDR1 is LNHNV and CDR2 is YYDKDF (reference sequence). This CDR3 spans 14 amino acids. Trimming stripped 0 bases from V and 7 bases from J, with 12 bases between. CDR3 loop: CATSRDSGRGEAFF. The CDR3 bases are TGTGCCACCAGCAGAGATTCGGGCAGGGGTGAAGCTTTCTTT.

This rearrangement joins TRBV18 to TRBJ1-2; D is ambiguous. CDR1 and CDR2 (germline): KGHSH, LQKENI. The CDR3 loop spans 13 amino acids. Trimming left V 4 bases short and J 8 bases short, with 14 bases between. Here the CDR3 DNA reads TGTGCCAGCTCACGTAGCCCTAGGATGGGCTACACCTTC. Translation gives CASSRSPRMGYTF.

The V and J genes are TRBV7-2 and TRBJ1-3; possibly TRBD1 for D (6 bases). The CDR3 sequence is 16 residues long. V lost 1 base, J lost 2 bases, and 12 bases lay in between. Per germline, CDR1 SGHTA and CDR2 FQGNSA. The CDR3 region is CASSLVTGGTGNTIYF. The CDR3 DNA sequence: TGTGCCAGCAGCTTAGTGACAGGAGGCACTGGAAACACCATATATTTT.

The CDR3 nucleotides read TGTGCCAGCAGTGGTCCGGGACAGGGTCCGTATTTT. Its translation is CASSGPGQGPYF. The gene calls are TRBV27 and TRBJ2-3, with TRBD1 matching 9 bases. Germline V gene data show CDR1 as MNHEY and CDR2 as SMNVEV (reference sequence). This CDR3 spans 12 amino acids. J gave up 14 bases and V 5 bases, and 8 bases lay outside the gene matches.

This chain uses TRBV5-1 with TRBJ2-5; maybe TRBD2 (6 bases). Germline values: CDR1 SGHRS, CDR2 YFSETQ. This CDR3 region has 17 residues. Trimming removed 0 bases at V and 0 bases at J, with 15 bases between. The CDR3 loop reads CASSLAAGLGDQETQYF. CDR3 nucleotides: TGCGCCAGCAGCTTGGCCGCGGGGTTGGGAGACCAAGAGACCCAGTACTTC.

The chain employs TRBV4-1 and TRBJ1-1; 8 positions agree with TRBD1. Germline trimming cut 6 bases from V and 4 bases from J; bases unmatched to any gene: 4. CDR1 is MGHRA and CDR2 is YSYEKL in the germline V gene. This CDR3 is 13 amino acids long. DNA for the CDR3: TGCGCCAGCAGTTCAGGGGGCCGCACTGAAGCTTTCTTT. Protein sequence: CASSSGGRTEAFF.

V is TRBV2 and J is TRBJ1-2; perhaps TRBD1 as D (5 bases). In germline, CDR1 is SNHLY, CDR2 FYNNEI. The CDR3 has 14 amino acids. V lost 3 bases, J lost 4 bases, and 12 bases lay in between. The CDR3 here is CASSENRDPYGYTF. The CDR3 DNA is TGTGCCAGCAGTGAGAACCGGGACCCCTATGGCTACACCTTC.

This chain links TRBV2 with TRBJ2-3, with 10 positions matching TRBD2. CDR3 length: 17 residues. CDR1 SNHLY and CDR2 FYNNEI come from the germline V gene. The V segment lost 3 bases and the J segment 6 bases; nucleotides outside the gene matches: 12. The CDR3 reads CASSERASGSHRDTQYF. The CDR3 nucleotides read TGTGCCAGCAGTGAGAGGGCTAGCGGGAGTCATCGGGATACGCAGTATTTT.

This chain connects TRBV27 to TRBJ1-2; D uncertain. The germline gives CDR1 MNHEY, CDR2 SMNVEV (reference sequence). The CDR3 contains 13 residues. Deletions cut 3 bases from V and 6 bases from J, with 11 bases between. In DNA, the CDR3 is TGTGCCAGCAGTTTGAAACACTGGGATGGCTACACCTTC. It specifies CASSLKHWDGYTF.

The chain recombines TRBV28 with TRBJ2-7; no clear D gene. This CDR3 is 18 amino acids long. The V end lost 4 bases, the J end lost 0 bases, and 22 bases lay between the germline ends. Germline loops: CDR1 MDHEN, CDR2 SYDVKM. The chain's CDR3 is CASSSSVSTRTSSYEQYF. The DNA of the CDR3 is TGTGCCAGCAGTTCCTCGGTTTCTACCCGGACGAGCTCCTACGAGCAGTACTTC. Complete variable domain (other parts from reference TRBV28 and TRBJ2-7): DVKVTQSSRYLVKRTGEKVFLECVQDMDHENMFWYRQDPGLGLRLIYFSYDVKMKEKGDIPEGYSVSREKKERFSLILESASTNQTSMYLCASSSSVSTRTSSYEQYFGPGTRLTVT.

The chain is built from TRBV7-9 and TRBJ2-7, with 12 bases matching TRBD2. V dropped 5 bases and J dropped 7; count of bases not matched to a gene: 6. Germline values: CDR1 SEHNR, CDR2 FQNEAQ (reference sequence). This CDR3 spans 14 amino acids. In DNA form, the CDR3 reads TGTGCCAGCAGCCCTAGCGGGAGGGCGCGGGAGCAGTACTTC. Protein product: CASSPSGRAREQYF.

The rearrangement joins TRBV18 to TRBJ2-1, with D hard to call. V lost 2 bases to trimming and J lost 1 base, with 6 bases between them. The CDR3 has 14 amino acids. The germline V gene has CDR1 KGHSH and CDR2 LQKENI. CDR3 in amino acids: CASSPDDSYNEQFF. The CDR3 region has the DNA TGTGCCAGCTCACCAGACGATTCCTACAATGAGCAGTTCTTC.

This chain joins TRBV28 and TRBJ2-7; D gene unclear. The CDR3 runs to 18 residues. Looked up from germline, CDR1 is MDHEN and CDR2 is SYDVKM. Trimming shortened V by 10 bases and J by 0 bases, and 28 bases separated the two germline ends. In DNA, the CDR3 is TGTGCCACGTCTCTGGGGATTCCAAATACTCCGAGCTCCTACGAGCAGTACTTC. Translating gives CATSLGIPNTPSSYEQYF.

The rearrangement joins TRBV7-9 to TRBJ2-5; 7 nucleotides agree with TRBD1. The CDR3 has 15 amino acids. The V segment lost 1 base and the J segment 5 bases; nucleotides outside the gene matches: 7. Per the germline V gene, CDR1 is SEHNR and CDR2 is FQNEAQ (reference sequence). The CDR3 bases are TGTGCCAGCAGCTTAGAGGCAGGGGGATTGGAGACCCAGTACTTC. This encodes CASSLEAGGLETQYF.

V is TRBV5-6 and J is TRBJ1-1; D not certain. The CDR3 is made up of 14 amino acids. Trimming left V 1 base short and J 7 bases short, with 14 bases between. CDR1 is SGHDT, CDR2 YYEEEE, per germline. CDR3 protein: CASSLRVFRNEAFF. In DNA, the CDR3 is TGTGCCAGCAGCTTGAGGGTGTTCCGAAATGAAGCTTTCTTT.

The V and J genes are TRBV27 and TRBJ2-3; 14 nucleotides agree with TRBD2. The CDR3 extends over 18 amino acids. Germline V lookup: CDR1 MNHEY, CDR2 SMNVEV (reference sequence). V lost 4 bases, J lost 2 bases, and 8 bases stayed unmatched. The CDR3: CASSSRTSGRRATDTQYF. The DNA for the CDR3 is TGTGCCAGCAGTTCACGGACTAGCGGGAGGAGGGCCACAGATACGCAGTATTTT.

This chain connects TRBV9 to TRBJ1-1, with D perhaps matching TRBD1 (5 bases). Germline CDR1 and CDR2: SGDLS and YYNGEE. V dropped 4 bases and J dropped 2 bases, with 18 bases sitting between them. This CDR3 has 16 amino acids. CDR3 amino acids: CASSPRWGGPNTEAFF. The CDR3 bases are TGTGCCAGCAGCCCCCGCTGGGGGGGACCTAACACTGAAGCTTTCTTT. The full variable domain, rest sourced from reference TRBV9 and TRBJ1-1, is DSGVTQTPKHLITATGQRVTLRCSPRSGDLSVYWYQQSLDQGLQFLIQYYNGEERAKGNILERFSAQQFPDLHSELNLSSLELGDSALYFCASSPRWGGPNTEAFFGQGTRLTVV.

This chain connects TRBV7-8 to TRBJ2-1, with 10 bases lining up with TRBD2. V shed 2 bases and J 4 bases; nucleotides not matched to a gene: 8. The CDR3 covers 17 residues. Germline V gene lookup returns CDR1 SGHVS and CDR2 FQNEAQ. The CDR3 region has the DNA TGTGCCAGCAGCTTAAGGAGTGGGACTAGCGAATACAATGAGCAGTTCTTC. Translated: CASSLRSGTSEYNEQFF.

The chain employs TRBV2 and TRBJ2-1, with 8 bases lining up with TRBD1. J gave up 4 bases and V 1 base, and 6 bases lay outside the gene matches. The germline CDR1 and CDR2 sequences are SNHLY and FYNNEI. This CDR3 comprises 16 residues. The CDR3: CASSEEDRAWYNEQFF. The CDR3 DNA is TGTGCCAGCAGTGAAGAGGACAGGGCTTGGTACAATGAGCAGTTCTTC.

The chain uses TRBV4-1 and TRBJ2-7; 8 nucleotides line up with TRBD1. Germline V gene data show CDR1 as MGHRA and CDR2 as YSYEKL. The V and J ends lost 5 bases and 6 bases, in that order; junction bases with no gene match: 15. This CDR3 is 16 amino acids long. The CDR3 DNA is TGCGCCAGCAGCAAAACAGGGGGGACCCGTTTTATCGAGCAGTACTTC. It translates to CASSKTGGTRFIEQYF.

V is TRBV5-4 and J is TRBJ2-7, with D tentatively TRBD1 (5 bases). Trimming took 4 bases from V and 2 from J, leaving 16 bases between them. The CDR3 runs to 15 residues. Germline V gene lookup returns CDR1 SGHNT and CDR2 YYREEE (reference sequence). The CDR3 loop is CASSASPGQTYEQYF. CDR3 sequence (DNA): TGTGCCAGCAGCGCGTCTCCAGGACAAACCTACGAGCAGTACTTC.